This T cell receptor (beta chain) was recorded in a study of blood T cell repertoires in COVID-19. At the level of the study: COVID-19 samples collected from the United States, Italy and Spain covered acute and convalescent phases. T cells, B-cell-depleted T cells, or PBMCs provided the cDNA or gDNA that served as material.

Source study methods: Reference gene primer amplification gave nucleated cell count estimates. Data came from immunoSEQ multiplex PCR; TCRdb stores just in-frame clones and leaves some out. Clonal size and the V and J genes are those of that table, whereas D and trimming came from the DNA. The sample has about 99,000 clones; around 88% are singletons. This clone has just one count. The V end lost 0 bases, the J end lost 0 bases, and 10 bases lay between the germline ends. CDR3 length: 16 amino acids. From germline, CDR1 is SGHDN and CDR2 FVKESK. The chain recombines TRBV14 with TRBJ2-3; D ambiguous. Sequencing used peripheral blood. This clonotype was sampled from a human donor in a cohort sampled during active COVID-19. The DNA of the CDR3 is TGTGCCAGCAGCCAAGATACTCCCGTTAGCACAGATACGCAGTATTTT. Its translation: CASSQDTPVSTDTQYF.